This is a list of T cell receptor beta chains from one sample in a study of early T cells in non-severe SARS-CoV-2 infection. MiXCR, applied by TCRdb to the 5' RACE reads, yields one record per CDR3 protein. Among 45,000 or so distinct CDR3 sequences listed, about 25% were seen once. The sequenced sample was whole blood, obtained at baseline. The receptor source for this set is an adult who was a healthcare worker with PCR-confirmed SARS-CoV-2 infection or an uninfected control (not recorded which). Both conserved end residues are part of each CDR3. A D gene is named only where the DNA matches it firmly. The size field is filled for only some rows; it gives once, few, many or a size class.

.	.	TRBV10-2	TRBJ2-1	TGCGCCAGCACGGGGGACAGCAATGAGCAGTTCTTC	CASTGDSNEQFF
few	TRBD2	TRBV20-1	TRBJ2-1	TGCAGTGCTGAGGATTGGGCGGGGGGCCCCTACAATGAGCAGTTCTTC	CSAEDWAGGPYNEQFF
few	TRBD1	TRBV12-3/TRBV12-4	TRBJ1-4	TGTGCCAGCAGCAGGGACAGGATGGCGGAAAAACTGTTTTTT	CASSRDRMAEKLFF
few	TRBD2	TRBV5-1	TRBJ2-7	TGCGCCAGCAGCTTTACTAGCGGGGGGACATACTACGAGCAGTACTTC	CASSFTSGGTYYEQYF
.	.	TRBV3-1	TRBJ2-3	TGTGCCAGCACCCCAGGGGGGGCGCGGGCAGATACGCAGTATTTT	CASTPGGARADTQYF
many	TRBD1	TRBV12-3/TRBV12-4	TRBJ1-1	TGTGCCAGCAGTTTAGGACAGGGATCCGCTGAAGCTTTCTTT	CASSLGQGSAEAFF
.	.	TRBV19	TRBJ1-1	TGTGCCAGTACCAACATGAAAACTGAAGCTTTCTTT	CASTNMKTEAFF
.	.	TRBV12-3/TRBV12-4	TRBJ1-1	TGTGCCAGCAGTCCAAACATTCGGGAAGCTTTCTTT	CASSPNIREAFF
.	.	TRBV7-8	TRBJ2-7	TGTGCCAGCAGCTTAGCCCCGGTGGGCTTTGAGCAGTACTTC	CASSLAPVGFEQYF
.	.	TRBV5-4	TRBJ2-1	TGTGCCAGCAGCCGAAACAATGAGCAGTTCTTC	CASSRNNEQFF
few	.	TRBV29-1	TRBJ1-2	TGCAGCGTTGTTGAACGGGGCTACACCTTC	CSVVERGYTF
.	TRBD1	TRBV7-2	TRBJ1-2	TGTGCCAGCAGCTTGGACAGGGTCTCTGGCTACACCTTC	CASSLDRVSGYTF
few	TRBD2	TRBV10-3	TRBJ2-5	TGTGCCATCAGACCGGGACTAGCGGAAGAGACCCAGTACTTC	CAIRPGLAEETQYF
.	TRBD1	TRBV14	TRBJ1-2	TGTGCCAGCAGCCCGAAGGGGACAGGGCGCTATGGCTACACCTTC	CASSPKGTGRYGYTF
.	TRBD1	TRBV12-5	TRBJ2-3	TGTGCTAGTGGTTTGTCACAGGGGATAGCAGATACGCAGTATTTT	CASGLSQGIADTQYF
few	TRBD1	TRBV7-2	TRBJ1-1	TGTGCCAGCAGCCGCCCCTACAGGGGTTCCGAAGCTTTCTTT	CASSRPYRGSEAFF
few	.	TRBV6-5	TRBJ1-2	TGTGCCAGCAGTTACGGGGGAGCCACTAACTATGGCTACACCTTC	CASSYGGATNYGYTF
.	TRBD2	TRBV11-2	TRBJ2-1	TGTGCCAGCAGCCCCCGAGAGCGGGGGCCCTCCTACAATGAGCAGTTCTTC	CASSPRERGPSYNEQFF
few	.	TRBV5-1	TRBJ2-7	TGCGCCAGCAGCTTGGAGCCCGCCTACGAGCAGTACTTC	CASSLEPAYEQYF
.	TRBD1	TRBV10-3	TRBJ1-5	TGTGCCACCCTTGACAGGGGGGGTAGCGGCAATCAGCCCCAGCATTTT	CATLDRGGSGNQPQHF
.	.	TRBV19	TRBJ1-3	TGTGCCAGTAGTATAGAGGACAGTCTCGCCACCATATATTTT	CASSIEDSLATIYF
.	.	TRBV3-1	TRBJ2-4	TGTGCCAGCAGCCAGCTCATGGACCGGATAAACATTCAGTACTTC	CASSQLMDRINIQYF
.	.	TRBV12-3/TRBV12-4	TRBJ1-5	TGTGCCAGCAGTTGGAGTTATAGCAATCAGCCCCAGCATTTT	CASSWSYSNQPQHF
.	.	TRBV5-4	TRBJ2-5	TGTGCCAGCAGCTTGGACGGGGGGCGGTGGTTAGAGACCCAGTACTTC	CASSLDGGRWLETQYF
.	.	TRBV5-5	TRBJ1-3	TGTGCCAGCCGGCTAACTGGCCTCTCTCCTGGAAACACCATATATTTT	CASRLTGLSPGNTIYF
.	.	TRBV11-2	TRBJ2-7	TGTGCCAGCAGCCTGTCCGGGACACCCGTTTACGAGCAGTACTTC	CASSLSGTPVYEQYF
.	TRBD2	TRBV6-2/TRBV6-3	TRBJ2-4	TGTGCCAGCAGTTTCAAGACTAGCGGCCTAGCCAAAAACATTCAGTACTTC	CASSFKTSGLAKNIQYF